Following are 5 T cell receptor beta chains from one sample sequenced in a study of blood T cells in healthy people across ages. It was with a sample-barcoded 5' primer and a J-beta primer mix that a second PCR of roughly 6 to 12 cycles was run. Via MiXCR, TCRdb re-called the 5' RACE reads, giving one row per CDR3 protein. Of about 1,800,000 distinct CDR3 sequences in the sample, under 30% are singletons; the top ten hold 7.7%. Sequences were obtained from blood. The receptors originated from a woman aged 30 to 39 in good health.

Written as DNA, the CDR3 is TGTGCCAGCTCCCAACAGGGGGACGAGCAGTACTTC. Its protein is CASSQQGDEQYF. V gene TRBV18 combines with J gene TRBJ2-7, with 8 bases fitting TRBD1. The CDR3 is made up of 12 amino acids. Per germline, CDR1 KGHSH and CDR2 LQKENI. V shed 6 bases and J 5 bases; nucleotides not matched to a gene: 3.

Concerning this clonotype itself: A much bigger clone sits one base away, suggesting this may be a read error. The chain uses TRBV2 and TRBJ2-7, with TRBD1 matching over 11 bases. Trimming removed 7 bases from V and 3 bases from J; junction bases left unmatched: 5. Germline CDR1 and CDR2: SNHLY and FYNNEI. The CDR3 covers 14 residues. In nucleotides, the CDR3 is TGTGCCAGCATTAGGACAGGGGGCGACTACGAGCAGTACTTC. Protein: CASIRTGGDYEQYF.

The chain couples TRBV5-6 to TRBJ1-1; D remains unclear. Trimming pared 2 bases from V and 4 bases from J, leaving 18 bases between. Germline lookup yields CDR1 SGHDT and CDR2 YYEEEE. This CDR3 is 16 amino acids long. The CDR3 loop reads CASSFNLIRRSTEAFF. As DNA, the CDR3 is TGTGCCAGCAGCTTTAACCTAATAAGGCGGAGCACTGAAGCTTTCTTT.

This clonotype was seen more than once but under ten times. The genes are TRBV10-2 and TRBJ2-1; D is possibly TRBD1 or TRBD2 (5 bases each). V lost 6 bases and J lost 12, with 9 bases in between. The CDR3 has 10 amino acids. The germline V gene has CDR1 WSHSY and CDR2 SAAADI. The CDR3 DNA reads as TGCGCCAGCAGGGGGGAGATGCAGTTCTTC. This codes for CASRGEMQFF.

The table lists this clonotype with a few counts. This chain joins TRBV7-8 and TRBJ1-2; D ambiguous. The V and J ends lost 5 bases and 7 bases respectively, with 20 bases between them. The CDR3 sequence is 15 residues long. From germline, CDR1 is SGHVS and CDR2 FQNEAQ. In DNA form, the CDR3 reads TGTGCCAGCAGCACACTTGGCGGGGAACGAGGTGGCTACACCTTC. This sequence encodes CASSTLGGERGGYTF.